The sequence of this T cell receptor (beta chain) was determined in a study of T-cell memory formation after mild COVID-19. Study-level information: TCR clusters were mostly confined to one donor each.

Overall study findings and caveats: CM and EM subsets held most contracting CD4+ clones; EMRA held CD8+ ones. Pre-infection memory harbored some responding clones, suggesting cross-reactive memory joined.

With 2 bases removed from V and 4 bases from J, the gap between germline ends came to 8 bases. The CDR3 length is 13 residues. Germline values: CDR1 SGHTA, CDR2 FQGNSA. TCRdb redid the calling of the 5' RACE reads with MiXCR, one entry per CDR3 protein. The repertoire includes about 540,000 distinct CDR3 sequences, roughly 20% of them detected once, and 9.5% to 15% sits in the top ten. In this sample, this clonotype turned up a few times. The antigen remains undetermined. This sequence joins TRBV7-2 and TRBJ1-1; D possibly corresponds to TRBD1 (6 bases). The sequencing input was PBMCs or a T cell subset sorted from them (not recorded which). This receptor was taken from an adult woman who had mild COVID-19 (a few samples of this study predate the infection). Cell type and time point are not known. DNA for the CDR3: TGTGCCAGCAGCTTAAGGGGGGCCACTGAAGCTTTCTTT. Protein product: CASSLRGATEAFF.